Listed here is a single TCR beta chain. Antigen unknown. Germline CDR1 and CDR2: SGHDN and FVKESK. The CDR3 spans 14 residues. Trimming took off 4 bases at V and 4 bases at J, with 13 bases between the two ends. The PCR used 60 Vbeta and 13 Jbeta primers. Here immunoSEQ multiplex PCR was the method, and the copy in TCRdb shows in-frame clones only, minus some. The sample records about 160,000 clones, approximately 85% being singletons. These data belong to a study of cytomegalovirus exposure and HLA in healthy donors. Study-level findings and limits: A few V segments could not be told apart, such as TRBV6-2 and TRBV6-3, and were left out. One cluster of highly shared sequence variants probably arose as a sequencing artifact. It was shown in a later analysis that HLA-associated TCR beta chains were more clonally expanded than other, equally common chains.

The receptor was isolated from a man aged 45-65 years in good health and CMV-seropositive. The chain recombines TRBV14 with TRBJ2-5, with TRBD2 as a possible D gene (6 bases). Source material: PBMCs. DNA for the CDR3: TGTGCCAGCAGCCTGCTGGCTAGCGCAGAGACCCAGTACTTC. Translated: CASSLLASAETQYF. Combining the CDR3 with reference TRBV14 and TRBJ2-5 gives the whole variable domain EAGVTQFPSHSVIEKGQTVTLRCDPISGHDNLYWYRRVMGKEIKFLLHFVKESKQDESGMPNNRFLAERTGGTYSTLKVQPAELEDSGVYFCASSLLASAETQYFGPGTRLLVL.